This entry lists 14 T cell receptor beta chains sequenced from one sample in a study of T cells expressing NK-cell markers. TCRdb re-called the 5' RACE reads and gives one entry per CDR3 protein, without DNA. Its listing shows approximately 150,000 distinct CDR3 sequences. The sequenced material came from blood T cells: a sorted CD56 or NKG2C T cell subset, CD4+ or CD8+ T cells, or bulk PBMC T cells (not recorded which). These receptors all stem from a woman aged 18-69 years in good health.

The rearrangement links TRBV29-1 to TRBJ2-7; TCRdb's D call, TRBD1, is unchecked because there is no DNA. Germline V CDR1 and CDR2: SQVTM, ANQGSEA. The CDR3 totals 12 residues. CDR3 loop: CSGGMGSYEQYF.

The gene calls are TRBV20-1 and TRBJ2-7; TCRdb gives TRBD2 as the D gene, but with no DNA this cannot be confirmed. Germline V gene lookup returns CDR1 DFQATT and CDR2 SNEGSKA (reference sequence). The CDR3 spans 15 residues. CDR3 sequence: CSAGGGLAGVYEQYF.

The J gene is TRBJ2-2, the V gene TRBV5-1; TCRdb's D gene call, TRBD1, goes unchecked for lack of DNA. Germline V lookup: CDR1 SGHRS, CDR2 YFSETQ. The CDR3 contains 15 residues. CDR3 sequence reads: CASSGLQGDTGELFF.

The rearrangement uses TRBV7-3 and TRBJ1-2. This CDR3 contains 14 residues. Germline-derived CDR1 and CDR2 are SGHTA and FQGTGA. CDR3 protein: CASSPGGQFYGYTF.

The rearrangement joins TRBV4-1 to TRBJ2-3; the D call from TCRdb, TRBD2, cannot be confirmed without DNA. There are 16 residues in the CDR3. Germline V CDR1 and CDR2: MGHRA, YSYEKL. CDR3 sequence: CASSYAVSGLTDTQYF.

This rearrangement joins TRBV11-2 to TRBJ2-3; TCRdb's assignment of TRBD2 cannot be checked, as there is no DNA. The germline gives CDR1 SGHAT, CDR2 FQNNGV. The CDR3 runs to 15 residues. CDR3 residues: CASRTGLAGGYTQYF.

V and J are TRBV20-1 and TRBJ2-1; TCRdb designates TRBD2, a call that cannot be tested without DNA. Germline lookup yields CDR1 DFQATT and CDR2 SNEGSKA (reference sequence). This CDR3 is built from 15 residues. CDR3 in amino acids: CSATSPGTSEDEQFF.

The CDR3: CSASRDRVYTEAFF. This chain uses TRBV20-1 with TRBJ1-1; TCRdb's assignment of TRBD1 cannot be checked, as there is no DNA. Germline V gene data show CDR1 as DFQATT and CDR2 as SNEGSKA (reference sequence). This CDR3 comprises 14 residues.

The gene calls are TRBV7-6 and TRBJ1-6. The germline V gene has CDR1 SGHVS and CDR2 FNYEAQ. The CDR3 is made up of 15 amino acids. CDR3 sequence: CASSLGLGGGSPLHF.

CDR3 sequence: CASSFLAESYNEQFF. V usage is TRBV5-1 and J usage is TRBJ2-1; as DNA is missing, the TRBD2 call by TCRdb cannot be tested. Germline-derived CDR1 and CDR2 are SGHRS and YFSETQ. This CDR3 spans 15 amino acids.

The chain couples TRBV29-1 to TRBJ2-2; TCRdb's D call, TRBD1, is unchecked because there is no DNA. The germline gives CDR1 SQVTM, CDR2 ANQGSEA. The CDR3 sequence is 14 residues long. The CDR3 reads CSVADSANTGELFF.

The rearrangement uses TRBV20-1 and TRBJ1-1; the D gene TCRdb calls, TRBD1, cannot be checked with no DNA. CDR3 length: 14 amino acids. Germline values: CDR1 DFQATT, CDR2 SNEGSKA (reference sequence). The CDR3 here is CSATPTSRGTEAFF.

The V and J genes are TRBV7-2 and TRBJ2-3; as DNA is missing, the TRBD1 call by TCRdb cannot be tested. The CDR3 runs 16 residues. The germline gives CDR1 SGHTA, CDR2 FQGNSA. CDR3 loop: CASSLGTGVSTDTQYF.

This chain joins TRBV7-9 and TRBJ2-7. This CDR3 comprises 14 residues. Germline V gene data show CDR1 as SEHNR and CDR2 as FQNEAQ (reference sequence). The CDR3 spells CASSLTQVSYEQYF.